This T cell receptor (beta chain) was sequenced in a study of shared clonotypes between healthy human individuals. Regarding the study as a whole: Estimated richness was generally greater in naive than memory subsets.

Cells designated naive CD8 were CD45RO-negative and were positively selected for CCR7, with terminally differentiated effector memory CD45RA+ cells excluded. As to this clone: Its antigen is not known.

V was clipped by 6 bases and J by 1 base; unmatched bases: 3. Germline V gene data show CDR1 as SGHTA and CDR2 as FQGTGA. This CDR3 region has 14 residues. This table comes from immunoSEQ multiplex PCR, and its TCRdb copy is limited to in-frame clones, with some not included. This sample has about 2 million clones, with about 94% found just once. Sequencing was performed on naive CD8+ T cells sorted from blood. The clonotype comes from a man between 18 and 35 years old in good health. This chain links TRBV7-3 with TRBJ2-3, with 8 nucleotides matching TRBD2. CDR3 protein: CASSYSGGTDTQYF. CDR3 sequence (DNA): TGTGCCAGCAGTTATAGCGGGGGCACAGATACGCAGTATTTT.